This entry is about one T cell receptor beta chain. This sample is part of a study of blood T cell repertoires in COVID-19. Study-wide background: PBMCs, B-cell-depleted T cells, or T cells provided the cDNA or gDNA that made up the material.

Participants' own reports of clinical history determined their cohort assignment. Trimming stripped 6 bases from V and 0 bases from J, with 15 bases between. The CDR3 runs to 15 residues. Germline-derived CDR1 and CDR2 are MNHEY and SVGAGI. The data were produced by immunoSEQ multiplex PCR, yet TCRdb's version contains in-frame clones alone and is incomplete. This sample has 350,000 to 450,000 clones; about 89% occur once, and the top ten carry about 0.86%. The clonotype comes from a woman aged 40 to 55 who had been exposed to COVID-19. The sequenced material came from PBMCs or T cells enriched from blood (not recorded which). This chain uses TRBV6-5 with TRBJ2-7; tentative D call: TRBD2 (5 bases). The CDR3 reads CASRRVPRTSYEQYF. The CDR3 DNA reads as TGTGCCAGCAGGCGGGTCCCCAGAACCTCCTACGAGCAGTACTTC.